These T cell receptor beta chains were read from a single sample in a study of esophageal squamous cell carcinoma under preoperative chemotherapy. In TCRdb, the PCR reads were re-called with MiXCR into one record per CDR3 protein. Of about 30,000 distinct CDR3 sequences listed, around 50% are singletons. The sample here was taken from a patient given preoperative chemotherapy. These receptors all come from a human donor with esophageal squamous cell carcinoma. The donor label of this sample is uncertain. The conserved cysteine and the conserved F or W are not part of the CDR3 here. D genes are given only for firm matches. Where a row states a size, it is once, few, many or the class of an expanded clone; other rows omit it.

d_call j_call clone_size v_call cdr3_aa
NA TRBJ2-3 NA TRBV4-1 ASSFGLARDTQY
TRBD1 TRBJ1-2 NA TRBV7-2 ASSLTGEVGYGYT
NA TRBJ2-5 many TRBV6-1 ASSEIQTQY
NA TRBJ2-4 NA TRBV6-5 ASSYTGLGATDTQY
NA TRBJ2-3 NA TRBV7-7 ASSLGPPDTQY
NA TRBJ2-3 NA TRBV7-2 ASRAQGGSGPDTQY
NA TRBJ2-5 NA TRBV10-2 ASTPLGILYQETQY
NA TRBJ2-1 NA TRBV5-8 ASSLSGKETQF
NA TRBJ2-3 NA TRBV7-2 ASSSRDADTQY
NA TRBJ2-2 NA TRBV6-5 ASSYGQPNTGELF
NA TRBJ2-4 NA TRBV7-2 PSSAQGGRGKNTQY